These 10 T cell receptor beta chains came from one sample sequenced in a study of cytomegalovirus exposure and HLA in healthy donors. Use of 60 Vbeta and 13 Jbeta primers characterized the PCR. Profiling relied on immunoSEQ multiplex PCR, and the TCRdb table lists in-frame clones only, not all of them. The table records 150,000 to 200,000 clones, about 62% of them present only once. Input material: PBMCs. These receptors originate from a man aged 35 to 55 in good health and CMV-seronegative.

The V gene is TRBV29-1, the J gene TRBJ2-3; D gene ambiguous. V was pared by 4 bases and J by 3 bases, with 11 bases between. The CDR3 contains 13 residues. Germline V CDR1 and CDR2: SQVTM, ANQGSEA. The CDR3 sequence: CSVAPTRTDTQYF. As DNA, the CDR3 is TGCAGCGTTGCACCGACTCGGACAGATACGCAGTATTTT.

This clone was seen more than once but under ten times. The rearrangement links TRBV5-6 to TRBJ2-3; 11 positions match TRBD2. The CDR3 has 19 amino acids. In germline, CDR1 is SGHDT, CDR2 YYEEEE. The junction had 17 bases not matched to a gene; V was cut back by 7 bases and J by 1 base. The CDR3 spells CASGPLASGRPTRTDTQYF. The CDR3 DNA reads TGTGCCAGCGGACCTCTGGCTAGCGGGAGGCCAACCCGCACAGATACGCAGTATTTT.

The genes are TRBV5-1 and TRBJ2-3; D is undetermined. CDR3 size: 15 residues. Deletions cut 4 bases from V and 0 bases from J, with 12 bases between. Germline CDR1 SGHRS, CDR2 YFSETQ. The CDR3 here is CASSLTTSSTDTQYF. The CDR3 DNA reads as TGCGCCAGCAGCCTCACTACCTCTAGCACAGATACGCAGTATTTT.

This clone was seen just once. V gene TRBV4-3 combines with J gene TRBJ2-5; 9 bases map to TRBD2. Judging by the DNA end, TRBJ2-7 fits better; the J call may be wrong. Germline-derived CDR1 and CDR2 are LGHNA and YSLEER. CDR3 length: 18 amino acids. This CDR3 reads CASSQDLRGGLAVNEQYF. The DNA of the CDR3 is TGCGCCAGCAGCCAAGATCTGCGTGGGGGACTAGCTGTCAACGAGCAGTACTTC.

The chain combines TRBV9 with TRBJ1-3; 9 nucleotides align to TRBD1. The germline gives CDR1 SGDLS, CDR2 YYNGEE. The CDR3 length is 22 residues. The junction had 19 bases not matched to a gene; V was cut back by 0 bases and J by 0 bases. The CDR3 sequence: CASSVAGFVPGQGISSGNTIYF. In nucleotides, the CDR3 is TGTGCCAGCAGCGTAGCGGGTTTTGTGCCGGGACAGGGAATAAGCTCTGGAAACACCATATATTTT.

The V gene is TRBV7-2, the J gene TRBJ2-5; no clear D. V was clipped by 2 bases and J by 5 bases, with 9 bases between them. Germline CDR1 and CDR2: SGHTA and FQGNSA. The CDR3 has 13 residues. The CDR3 nucleotides read TGTGCCAGCAGCTTATATGGCAGGGAGACCCAGTACTTC. It encodes CASSLYGRETQYF.

This chain connects TRBV4-2 to TRBJ1-3; 7 bases are a match to TRBD1. Losses at the gene ends were 2 bases for V and 0 bases for J; bases not matched to a gene: 7. The CDR3 length is 17 residues. Germline CDR1 reads LGHNA; CDR2 reads YNFKEQ. The CDR3 loop reads CASSQTQGVGSGNTIYF. CDR3 DNA: TGTGCCAGCAGCCAAACCCAGGGGGTTGGCTCTGGAAACACCATATATTTT.

This chain links TRBV15 with TRBJ2-1; 7 bases are a match to TRBD2. Looked up from germline, CDR1 is LNHNV and CDR2 is YYDKDF (reference sequence). V trimming: 3 bases; J trimming: 4 bases; junction bases outside the gene matches: 6. The CDR3 has 15 residues. This chain's CDR3 is CATSSWGGRYNEQFF. The CDR3 bases are TGTGCCACCAGCAGCTGGGGGGGGAGGTACAATGAGCAGTTCTTC.

The chain is built from TRBV5-6 and TRBJ1-2; 10 bases fit TRBD1. This CDR3 has 15 amino acids. Losses at the gene ends were 4 bases for V and 8 bases for J; bases not matched to a gene: 11. In germline, CDR1 is SGHDT, CDR2 YYEEEE. In DNA form, the CDR3 reads TGTGCCAGCAGCATTACGGGACAGGGGACGAGAGGCTACACCTTC. It codes for CASSITGQGTRGYTF.

This clone appeared a few times. The chain couples TRBV18 to TRBJ1-3, with TRBD1 matching 7 bases. With 4 bases clipped from V and 0 bases from J, the junction kept 3 bases outside the gene matches. This CDR3 is 15 amino acids long. CDR1 and CDR2 (germline): KGHSH, LQKENI. The CDR3 DNA is TGTGCCAGCTCACTTGACAGGGCCTCTGGAAACACCATATATTTT. Its translation: CASSLDRASGNTIYF.